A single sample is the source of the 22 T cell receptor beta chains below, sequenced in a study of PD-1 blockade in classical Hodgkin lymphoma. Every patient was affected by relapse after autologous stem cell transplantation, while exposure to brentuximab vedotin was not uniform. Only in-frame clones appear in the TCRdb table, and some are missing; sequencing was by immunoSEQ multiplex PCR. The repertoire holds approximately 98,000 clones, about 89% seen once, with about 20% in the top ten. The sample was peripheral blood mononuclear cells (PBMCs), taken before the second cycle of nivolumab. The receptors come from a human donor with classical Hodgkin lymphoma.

CDR3 sequence: CASSGQGTFF. CDR3 DNA sequence: TGCGCCAGCAGCGGACAGGGGACTTTCTTT. The V gene is TRBV10-2, the J gene TRBJ1-1, with 9 bases aligning to TRBD1. Germline CDR1 WSHSY, CDR2 SAAADI. The V segment lost 6 bases and the J segment 12 bases; nucleotides outside the gene matches: 2. This CDR3 contains 10 residues.

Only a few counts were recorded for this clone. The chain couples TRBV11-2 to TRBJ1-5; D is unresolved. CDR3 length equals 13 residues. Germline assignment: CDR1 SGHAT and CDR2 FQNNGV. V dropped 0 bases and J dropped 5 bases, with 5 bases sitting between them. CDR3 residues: CASSLDQDQPQHF. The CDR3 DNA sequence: TGTGCCAGCAGCTTAGATCAAGATCAGCCCCAGCATTTT.

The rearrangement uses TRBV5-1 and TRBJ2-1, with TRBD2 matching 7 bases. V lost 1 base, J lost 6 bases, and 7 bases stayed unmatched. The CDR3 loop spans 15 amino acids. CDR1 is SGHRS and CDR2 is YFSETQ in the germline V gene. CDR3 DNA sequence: TGCGCCAGCAGCTTGAACGTGGGAGGGATCAATGAGCAGTTCTTC. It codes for CASSLNVGGINEQFF.

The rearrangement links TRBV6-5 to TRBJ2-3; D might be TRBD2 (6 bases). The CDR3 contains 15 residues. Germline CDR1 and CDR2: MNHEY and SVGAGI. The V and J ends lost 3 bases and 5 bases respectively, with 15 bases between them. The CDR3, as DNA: TGTGCCAGCAGTTATGATCGGAGGGGCCTAGATACGCAGTATTTT. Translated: CASSYDRRGLDTQYF.

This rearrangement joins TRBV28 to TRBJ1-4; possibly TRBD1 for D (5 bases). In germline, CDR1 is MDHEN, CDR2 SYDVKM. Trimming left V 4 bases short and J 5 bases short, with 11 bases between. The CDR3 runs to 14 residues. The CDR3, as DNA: TGTGCCAGCAGTTCCGGGGGGGTAAATGAAAAACTGTTTTTT. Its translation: CASSSGGVNEKLFF.

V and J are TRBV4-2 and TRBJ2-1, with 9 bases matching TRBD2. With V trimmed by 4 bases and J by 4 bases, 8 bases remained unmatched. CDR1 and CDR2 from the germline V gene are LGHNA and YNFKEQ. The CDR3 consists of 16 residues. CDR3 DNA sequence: TGTGCCAGCAGCCTGGATCTAGCGGGAATGTACAATGAGCAGTTCTTC. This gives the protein CASSLDLAGMYNEQFF.

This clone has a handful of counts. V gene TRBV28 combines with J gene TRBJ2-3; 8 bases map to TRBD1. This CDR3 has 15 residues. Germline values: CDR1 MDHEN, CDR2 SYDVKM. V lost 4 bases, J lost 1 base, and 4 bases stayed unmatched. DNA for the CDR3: TGTGCCAGCAGTTCACCGGGACAGGGCACAGATACGCAGTATTTT. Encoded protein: CASSSPGQGTDTQYF.

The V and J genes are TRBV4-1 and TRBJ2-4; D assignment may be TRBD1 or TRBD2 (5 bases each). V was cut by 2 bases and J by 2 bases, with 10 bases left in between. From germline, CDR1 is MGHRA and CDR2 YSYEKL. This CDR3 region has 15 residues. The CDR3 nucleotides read TGCGCCAGCAGCCAAAGAGGGGTAACCAAAAACATTCAGTACTTC. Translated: CASSQRGVTKNIQYF.

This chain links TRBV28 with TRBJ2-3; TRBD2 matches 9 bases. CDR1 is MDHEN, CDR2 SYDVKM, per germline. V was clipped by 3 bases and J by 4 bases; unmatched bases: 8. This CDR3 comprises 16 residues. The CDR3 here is CASSFVAGAGADTQYF. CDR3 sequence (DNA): TGTGCCAGCAGTTTCGTAGCGGGAGCCGGGGCAGATACGCAGTATTTT.

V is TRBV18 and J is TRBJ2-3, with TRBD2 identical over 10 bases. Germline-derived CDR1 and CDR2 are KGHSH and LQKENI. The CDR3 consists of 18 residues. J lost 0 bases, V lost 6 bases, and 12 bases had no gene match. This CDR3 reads CASSSTGTSALSTDTQYF. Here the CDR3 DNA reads TGTGCCAGCTCGTCAACCGGGACTAGCGCCCTAAGCACAGATACGCAGTATTTT.

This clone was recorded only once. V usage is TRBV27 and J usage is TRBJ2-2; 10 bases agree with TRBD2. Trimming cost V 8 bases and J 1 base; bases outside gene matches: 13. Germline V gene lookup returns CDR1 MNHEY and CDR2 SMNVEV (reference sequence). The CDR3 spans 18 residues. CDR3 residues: CASSSSASGSVNTGELFF. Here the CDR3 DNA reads TGTGCCAGCTCCTCTTCGGCTAGCGGGAGCGTGAACACCGGGGAGCTGTTTTTT.

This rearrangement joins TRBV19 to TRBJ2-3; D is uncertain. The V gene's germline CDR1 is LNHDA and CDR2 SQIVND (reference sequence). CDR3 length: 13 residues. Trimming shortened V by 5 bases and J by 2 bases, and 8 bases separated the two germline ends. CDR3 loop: CASSSRLTDTQYF. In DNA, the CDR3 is TGTGCCAGTAGTTCTCGGCTCACAGATACGCAGTATTTT.

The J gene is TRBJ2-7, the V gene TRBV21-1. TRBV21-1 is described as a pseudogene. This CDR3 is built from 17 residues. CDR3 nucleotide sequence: TGTGCCAGCAGCAAAGCGCGTCGAGGGGTCTTTGTGTACGAGCAGTACTTC. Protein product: CASSKARRGVFVYEQYF.

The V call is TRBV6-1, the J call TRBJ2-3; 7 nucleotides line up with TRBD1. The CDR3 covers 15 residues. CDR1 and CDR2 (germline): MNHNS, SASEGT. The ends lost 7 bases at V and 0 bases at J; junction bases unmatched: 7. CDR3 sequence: CASTSTGVSTDTQYF. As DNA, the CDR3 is TGTGCCAGCACATCAACAGGGGTCAGCACAGATACGCAGTATTTT.

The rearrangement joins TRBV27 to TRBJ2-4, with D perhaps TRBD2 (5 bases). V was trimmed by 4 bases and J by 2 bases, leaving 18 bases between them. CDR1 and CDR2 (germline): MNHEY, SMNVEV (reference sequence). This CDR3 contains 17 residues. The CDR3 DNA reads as TGTGCCAGCAGTTCCCGGAATCGGGGTACGACCAAAAACATTCAGTACTTC. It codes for CASSSRNRGTTKNIQYF.

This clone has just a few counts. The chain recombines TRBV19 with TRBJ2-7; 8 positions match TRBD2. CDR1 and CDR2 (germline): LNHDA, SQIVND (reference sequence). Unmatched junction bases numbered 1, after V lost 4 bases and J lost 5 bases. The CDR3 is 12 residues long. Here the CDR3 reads CASSTGGHEQYF. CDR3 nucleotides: TGTGCCAGTAGTACGGGAGGGCACGAGCAGTACTTC.

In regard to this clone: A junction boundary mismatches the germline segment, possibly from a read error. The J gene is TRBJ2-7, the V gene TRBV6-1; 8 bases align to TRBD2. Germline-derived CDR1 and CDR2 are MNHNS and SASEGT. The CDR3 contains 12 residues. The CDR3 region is CASSREGGTSEF. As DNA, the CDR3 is TGTGCCAGCAGCCGCGAAGGCGGGACTAGTGAGTTC.

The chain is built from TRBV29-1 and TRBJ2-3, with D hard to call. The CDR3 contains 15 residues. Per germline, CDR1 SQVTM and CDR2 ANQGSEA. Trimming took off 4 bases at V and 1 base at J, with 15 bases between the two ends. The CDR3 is CSVVVGSARTDTQYF. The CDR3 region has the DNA TGCAGCGTTGTCGTGGGGTCGGCCCGCACAGATACGCAGTATTTT.

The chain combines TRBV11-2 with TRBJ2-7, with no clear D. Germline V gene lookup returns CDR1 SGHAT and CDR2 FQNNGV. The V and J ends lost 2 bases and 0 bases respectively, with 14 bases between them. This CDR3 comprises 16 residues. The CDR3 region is CASSLFPIQSSYEQYF. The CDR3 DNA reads TGTGCCAGCAGCTTATTCCCAATACAGAGCTCCTACGAGCAGTACTTC.

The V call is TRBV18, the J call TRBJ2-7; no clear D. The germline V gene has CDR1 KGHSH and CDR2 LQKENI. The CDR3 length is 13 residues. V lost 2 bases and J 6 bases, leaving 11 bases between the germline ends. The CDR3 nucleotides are TGTGCCAGCTCACCAGGCAGCCCCGGCGAGCAGTACTTC. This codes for CASSPGSPGEQYF.

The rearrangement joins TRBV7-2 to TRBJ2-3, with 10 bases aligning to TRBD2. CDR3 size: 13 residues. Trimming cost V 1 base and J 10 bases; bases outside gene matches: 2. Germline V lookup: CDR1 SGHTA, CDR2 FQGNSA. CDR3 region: CASSLGTSGAQYF. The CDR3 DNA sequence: TGTGCCAGCAGCTTAGGAACTAGCGGGGCGCAGTATTTT.

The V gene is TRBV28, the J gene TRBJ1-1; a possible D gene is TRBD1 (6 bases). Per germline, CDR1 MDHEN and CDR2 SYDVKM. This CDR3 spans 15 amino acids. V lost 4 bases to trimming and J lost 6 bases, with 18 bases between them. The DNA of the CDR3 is TGTGCCAGCAGTTCGGCGACCACAGGGAGGGCTGAAGCTTTCTTT. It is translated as CASSSATTGRAEAFF. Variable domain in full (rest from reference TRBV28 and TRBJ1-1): DVKVTQSSRYLVKRTGEKVFLECVQDMDHENMFWYRQDPGLGLRLIYFSYDVKMKEKGDIPEGYSVSREKKERFSLILESASTNQTSMYLCASSSATTGRAEAFFGQGTRLTVV.